This T cell receptor beta chain was recovered during a study of T cell responses to AZD1222 COVID-19 vaccine. Findings of the study overall: Targeting of unmutated variant regions was reportedly seen in nearly half of spike-specific TCRs. Repertoire collection took place solely once the T cell response had peaked. Once two AZD1222 doses were given, Spike-specific TCR breadth and depth went up. There were mostly white British donors and more females than males, and clonal diversity was possibly underestimated.

V lost 4 bases to trimming and J lost 0 bases, with 14 bases between them. The V gene's germline CDR1 is SGHDT and CDR2 YYEEEE. The CDR3 is made up of 15 amino acids. Details on this clone: The antigen remains unidentified.

Only in-frame clones appear in the TCRdb table, and some are missing; sequencing was by immunoSEQ multiplex PCR. Of 130,000 or so clones in the sample, approximately 83% were seen once. The receptor was derived from an adult in good health. The J gene is TRBJ2-7, the V gene TRBV5-6; D tentatively fits TRBD1 or TRBD2 (5 bases each). The sample here was peripheral blood, taken on day 0 of AZD1222 vaccination. The CDR3 loop reads CASSPRGASSYEQYF. The CDR3 DNA follows: TGTGCCAGCAGCCCACGGGGCGCTAGCTCCTACGAGCAGTACTTC.